These T cell receptor beta chains were read from a single sample in a study of T cells after yellow fever vaccination. MiXCR, applied by TCRdb to the 5' RACE reads, yields one record per CDR3 protein. The table lists about 320,000 distinct CDR3 sequences, over 3.5% of them singletons. This specimen was PBMCs, taken 15 days after the yellow fever booster vaccination. These receptors originate from a man younger than 35 who received the YFV17D yellow fever vaccine. CDR3s include the opening cysteine and the closing phenylalanine or tryptophan. Each record gives: D gene, clone size, V gene, J gene, CDR3 DNA, CDR3 protein. D genes are given only for firm matches. A clone size is listed for some rows: how often the clone was seen (once, few, many), or a class if it is expanded.

d_call: NA; clone_size: many; v_call: TRBV5-5; j_call: TRBJ1-1; cdr3_nt: TGTGCCAGCAGGACTGCTAACCGAGGACCCGATGAAGCTTTCTTT; cdr3_aa: CASRTANRGPDEAFF
d_call: TRBD1; clone_size: many; v_call: TRBV6-5; j_call: TRBJ1-6; cdr3_nt: TGTGCCAGCAGTTACTACAGGGGGAAGGGTTCACCCCTCCACTTT; cdr3_aa: CASSYYRGKGSPLHF
d_call: TRBD1; clone_size: many; v_call: TRBV4-1; j_call: TRBJ1-2; cdr3_nt: TGCGCCAGCAGCCAAGAATGGACAGGGCATTCAGACTATGGCTACACCTTC; cdr3_aa: CASSQEWTGHSDYGYTF
d_call: NA; clone_size: many; v_call: TRBV27; j_call: TRBJ2-6; cdr3_nt: TGTGCCAGCAGTTCACGGGGAATCCCATCTGGGGCCAACGTCCTGACTTTC; cdr3_aa: CASSSRGIPSGANVLTF
d_call: TRBD1; clone_size: few; v_call: TRBV2; j_call: TRBJ1-1; cdr3_nt: TGTGCCAGCAGTGAACATTTGGGGGACAGGGACCGAGGTGGGAACACTGAAGCTTTCTTT; cdr3_aa: CASSEHLGDRDRGGNTEAFF
d_call: NA; clone_size: many; v_call: TRBV7-6; j_call: TRBJ1-5; cdr3_nt: TGTGCCAGCAGCTATCCCCCCGGGCCCCAGCATTTT; cdr3_aa: CASSYPPGPQHF
d_call: NA; clone_size: many; v_call: TRBV4-3; j_call: TRBJ2-2; cdr3_nt: TGCGCCAGCAGCCAATATTTAGCCGGGGTGAACACCGGGGAGCTGTTTTTT; cdr3_aa: CASSQYLAGVNTGELFF
d_call: TRBD2; clone_size: many; v_call: TRBV11-2; j_call: TRBJ2-5; cdr3_nt: TGTGCCAGCAGCGGGTTACGGGGGGGAGAGACCCAGTACTTC; cdr3_aa: CASSGLRGGETQYF
d_call: NA; clone_size: few; v_call: TRBV19; j_call: TRBJ2-4; cdr3_nt: TGTGCCAGTAAGTGGCCGGGGATAGACATTCAGTACTTC; cdr3_aa: CASKWPGIDIQYF
d_call: NA; clone_size: many; v_call: TRBV4-3; j_call: TRBJ2-5; cdr3_nt: TGCGCCAGCAGCCAAGACCGTTGGGAGACCCAGTACTTC; cdr3_aa: CASSQDRWETQYF
d_call: TRBD2; clone_size: many; v_call: TRBV15; j_call: TRBJ2-3; cdr3_nt: TGTGCCACCTCCCCCCTAGCGGGGGAAAGCACAGATACGCAGTATTTT; cdr3_aa: CATSPLAGESTDTQYF
d_call: TRBD1; clone_size: NA; v_call: TRBV3-1; j_call: TRBJ2-1; cdr3_nt: TGTGCCAGCAGCCAAGAATCAAGGGGGCTTAATGAGCAGTTCTTC; cdr3_aa: CASSQESRGLNEQFF
d_call: NA; clone_size: NA; v_call: TRBV6-6; j_call: TRBJ1-3; cdr3_nt: TGTGCCAGCAGTTATGGGCATATCTCTGGAAACACCATATATTTT; cdr3_aa: CASSYGHISGNTIYF
d_call: NA; clone_size: many; v_call: TRBV12-3/TRBV12-4; j_call: TRBJ2-1; cdr3_nt: TGTGCCGGATCGACAGGAATTAGCTCCTACAATGAGCAGTTCTTC; cdr3_aa: CAGSTGISSYNEQFF
d_call: TRBD1; clone_size: NA; v_call: TRBV7-2; j_call: TRBJ1-2; cdr3_nt: TGTGCCAGCAGCTTAGAGAGTGGGACAGGGTCGAGTGGCTACACCTTC; cdr3_aa: CASSLESGTGSSGYTF
d_call: NA; clone_size: NA; v_call: TRBV24-1; j_call: TRBJ2-1; cdr3_nt: TGTGCCACCAGTGATTACCCTGGGGGCCGCGATGAGCAGTTCTTC; cdr3_aa: CATSDYPGGRDEQFF
d_call: TRBD1; clone_size: few; v_call: TRBV24-1; j_call: TRBJ1-4; cdr3_nt: TGTGCCACCATTGCCCGGGACAGGTCAAATGAAAAACTGTTTTTT; cdr3_aa: CATIARDRSNEKLFF
d_call: NA; clone_size: few; v_call: TRBV15; j_call: TRBJ2-5; cdr3_nt: TGTGCCACCAGCAGCGGACCGGGTGAGACCCAGTACTTC; cdr3_aa: CATSSGPGETQYF
d_call: NA; clone_size: many; v_call: TRBV27; j_call: TRBJ2-3; cdr3_nt: TGTGCCAGCAGTCTAACAGGGTACGGAGATACGCAGTATTTT; cdr3_aa: CASSLTGYGDTQYF
d_call: TRBD1; clone_size: NA; v_call: TRBV6-2/TRBV6-3; j_call: TRBJ2-1; cdr3_nt: TGTGCCAGCAGTTACACCTTCGAACGTACAGGGGGCTACAATGAGCAGTTCTTC; cdr3_aa: CASSYTFERTGGYNEQFF
d_call: NA; clone_size: NA; v_call: TRBV7-6; j_call: TRBJ2-7; cdr3_nt: TGTGCCAGCAGCTTAGGGCGAGTCGAGCAGTACTTC; cdr3_aa: CASSLGRVEQYF
d_call: NA; clone_size: many; v_call: TRBV4-3; j_call: TRBJ2-1; cdr3_nt: TGCGCCAGCAGCCAAGGTCATTCGTCCACCTCTCAGTTCTTC; cdr3_aa: CASSQGHSSTSQFF
d_call: TRBD1; clone_size: many; v_call: TRBV10-3; j_call: TRBJ2-7; cdr3_nt: TGTGCCATCAGTGTGAACCCACAGGGGTCGGTCGAGCAGTACTTC; cdr3_aa: CAISVNPQGSVEQYF
d_call: TRBD2; clone_size: NA; v_call: TRBV7-2; j_call: TRBJ2-5; cdr3_nt: TGTGCCAGCAGCTCCCAGCGGGGGGGGGAAGAGACCCAGTACTTC; cdr3_aa: CASSSQRGGEETQYF
d_call: NA; clone_size: many; v_call: TRBV7-2; j_call: TRBJ1-3; cdr3_nt: TGTGCCAGCAGCTTGGGACTCCCGTTCTCTGGAAACACCATATATTTT; cdr3_aa: CASSLGLPFSGNTIYF
d_call: NA; clone_size: few; v_call: TRBV28; j_call: TRBJ1-4; cdr3_nt: TGTGCCAGCAGTTTCCTATACGCAACTAATGAAAAACTGTTTTTT; cdr3_aa: CASSFLYATNEKLFF
d_call: NA; clone_size: few; v_call: TRBV24-1; j_call: TRBJ2-3; cdr3_nt: TGTGCCACCAGTGATTCCACACAATTGGGAGATACGCAGTATTTT; cdr3_aa: CATSDSTQLGDTQYF
d_call: NA; clone_size: NA; v_call: TRBV18; j_call: TRBJ2-3; cdr3_nt: TGTGCCAGCTCACAACAGGGCACCGGCACAGATACGCAGTATTTT; cdr3_aa: CASSQQGTGTDTQYF
d_call: NA; clone_size: many; v_call: TRBV7-9; j_call: TRBJ2-5; cdr3_nt: TGTGCCAGCAGCTTAGATGTCTTAACAGGCCAAGAGACCCAGTACTTC; cdr3_aa: CASSLDVLTGQETQYF
d_call: NA; clone_size: few; v_call: TRBV6-2/TRBV6-3; j_call: TRBJ1-1; cdr3_nt: TGTGCCAGCAGTTACCCCGGGCGGAACACTGAAGCTTTCTTT; cdr3_aa: CASSYPGRNTEAFF
d_call: NA; clone_size: many; v_call: TRBV7-8; j_call: TRBJ2-5; cdr3_nt: TGTGCCAGCACCCCACGCTGGAGGGTTCCTTCGGAGACCCAGTACTTC; cdr3_aa: CASTPRWRVPSETQYF
d_call: NA; clone_size: many; v_call: TRBV7-3; j_call: TRBJ1-5; cdr3_nt: TGTGCCAGCAGCCAAGGGCCGGGAGAAAATCAGCCCCAGCATTTT; cdr3_aa: CASSQGPGENQPQHF
d_call: NA; clone_size: NA; v_call: TRBV20-1; j_call: TRBJ2-5; cdr3_nt: TGCAGTGCTTCCCTGGAGACCCAGTACTTC; cdr3_aa: CSASLETQYF
d_call: NA; clone_size: few; v_call: TRBV12-3/TRBV12-4; j_call: TRBJ2-1; cdr3_nt: TGTGCCAGCAGTTCCGGTTGGGGGCGGCAGTTCTTC; cdr3_aa: CASSSGWGRQFF
d_call: TRBD1; clone_size: NA; v_call: TRBV2; j_call: TRBJ2-1; cdr3_nt: TGTGCCAGCAGTGGAAGACAGGGGCTCAATGAGCAGTTCTTC; cdr3_aa: CASSGRQGLNEQFF
d_call: NA; clone_size: few; v_call: TRBV24-1; j_call: TRBJ1-1; cdr3_nt: TGTGCCACCAGTGATTTGGAGGGGGAAGCTTTCTTT; cdr3_aa: CATSDLEGEAFF
d_call: NA; clone_size: NA; v_call: TRBV27; j_call: TRBJ2-3; cdr3_nt: TGTGCCAGCAGTTTTACTATCACAGATACGCAGTATTTT; cdr3_aa: CASSFTITDTQYF
d_call: NA; clone_size: few; v_call: TRBV4-1; j_call: TRBJ1-2; cdr3_nt: TGCGCCAGCACGAGTGGAGGCCTTAGTGGCTACACCTTC; cdr3_aa: CASTSGGLSGYTF
d_call: NA; clone_size: many; v_call: TRBV7-3; j_call: TRBJ2-5; cdr3_nt: TGTGCCAGCGGACGGATGGGGGAGACCCAGTACTTC; cdr3_aa: CASGRMGETQYF
d_call: TRBD2; clone_size: few; v_call: TRBV28; j_call: TRBJ2-1; cdr3_nt: TGTGCCAGCAGTTTCCGAGCGGGGGGGAGAAATGAGCAGTTCTTC; cdr3_aa: CASSFRAGGRNEQFF
d_call: NA; clone_size: many; v_call: TRBV20-1; j_call: TRBJ1-6; cdr3_nt: TGCAGTGCTAGAGATCTCGAGATGGGGGGAAGCTCCTATAATTCACCCCTCCACTTT; cdr3_aa: CSARDLEMGGSSYNSPLHF
d_call: NA; clone_size: many; v_call: TRBV11-2; j_call: TRBJ2-3; cdr3_nt: TGTGCCAGCAGCTTAGTCTCGAACCCGGGGACAGATACGCAGTATTTT; cdr3_aa: CASSLVSNPGTDTQYF
d_call: TRBD2; clone_size: few; v_call: TRBV5-6; j_call: TRBJ2-1; cdr3_nt: TGTGCCAGCAGCACCGGACTAGCGGGGGGGTGGGATGAGCAGTTCTTC; cdr3_aa: CASSTGLAGGWDEQFF
d_call: TRBD1; clone_size: NA; v_call: TRBV7-2; j_call: TRBJ2-5; cdr3_nt: TGTGCCAGCAGCATCGGGGACAGGAAAGAGACCCAGTACTTC; cdr3_aa: CASSIGDRKETQYF
d_call: NA; clone_size: many; v_call: TRBV20-1; j_call: TRBJ2-7; cdr3_nt: TGCAGTGCTGGTAGCCCCGCGGTCGGGGACTACGAGCAGTACTTC; cdr3_aa: CSAGSPAVGDYEQYF
d_call: TRBD2; clone_size: NA; v_call: TRBV10-3; j_call: TRBJ2-3; cdr3_nt: TGTGCCATCAGTGATTCAGTAGCGGGGGGGCCGGATACGCAGTATTTT; cdr3_aa: CAISDSVAGGPDTQYF
d_call: NA; clone_size: few; v_call: TRBV7-9; j_call: TRBJ1-2; cdr3_nt: TGTGCCAGCAGCTTATTGGAGGGGGGTATCTATGGCTACACCTTC; cdr3_aa: CASSLLEGGIYGYTF
d_call: NA; clone_size: NA; v_call: TRBV20-1; j_call: TRBJ1-2; cdr3_nt: TGCAGTGCTAGATGGGGGTCGGTGGATGGCTACACCTTC; cdr3_aa: CSARWGSVDGYTF
d_call: NA; clone_size: NA; v_call: TRBV15; j_call: TRBJ2-1; cdr3_nt: TGTGCCACCAGCAGAGACAGGGGTCCGGGGAATGAGCAGTTCTTC; cdr3_aa: CATSRDRGPGNEQFF
d_call: TRBD1; clone_size: few; v_call: TRBV5-1; j_call: TRBJ1-3; cdr3_nt: TGCGCCAGCAGCTTGTGGCAGGGGGCCGGAAACACCATATATTTT; cdr3_aa: CASSLWQGAGNTIYF
d_call: NA; clone_size: many; v_call: TRBV11-2; j_call: TRBJ2-1; cdr3_nt: TGTGCCAGCAGCTTAGACGCAGGGTATAGTGAGCAGTTCTTC; cdr3_aa: CASSLDAGYSEQFF
d_call: NA; clone_size: NA; v_call: TRBV12-3/TRBV12-4; j_call: TRBJ1-5; cdr3_nt: TGTGCCAGCAGTTGGTCTCCCCGAAGTAGCAATCAGCCCCAGCATTTT; cdr3_aa: CASSWSPRSSNQPQHF
d_call: TRBD1; clone_size: NA; v_call: TRBV10-3; j_call: TRBJ2-3; cdr3_nt: TGTGCCATCGCTACAGGGGACCCGGAGAGCACAGATACGCAGTATTTT; cdr3_aa: CAIATGDPESTDTQYF
d_call: NA; clone_size: many; v_call: TRBV5-1; j_call: TRBJ2-3; cdr3_nt: TGCGCCAGCAGCACCCCGAAGGATACGCAGTATTTT; cdr3_aa: CASSTPKDTQYF
d_call: NA; clone_size: many; v_call: TRBV5-1; j_call: TRBJ2-7; cdr3_nt: TGCGCCAGCAGCTTGCAAGAGGGCTACGAGCAGTACTTC; cdr3_aa: CASSLQEGYEQYF